The 25 T cell receptor beta chains given below trace back to one sample, sequenced in a study of shared clonotypes between healthy human individuals. Clones were sequenced by immunoSEQ multiplex PCR, and TCRdb holds only the in-frame ones, with some missing. Of 650,000 to 700,000 clones in the sample, 90% are singletons; the top ten hold 34%. The sample comprised memory CD8+ T cells from PBMCs. Regarding subset: CD45RO+ cells pooled with CCR7-negative TemRA cells. Receptor source: a man aged 18 to 29 in good health. Some clones in this sample may be carry-over from other donors' samples.

The rearrangement joins TRBV7-9 to TRBJ1-5; 9 bases line up with TRBD1. The germline CDR1 and CDR2 sequences are SEHNR and FQNEAQ (reference sequence). V was pared by 0 bases and J by 3 bases, with 3 bases of the junction left unmatched. The CDR3 is 16 amino acids. In DNA form, the CDR3 reads TGTGCCAGCAGCTTAGCCTCACAGGGGGCCAATCAGCCCCAGCATTTT. This encodes CASSLASQGANQPQHF. The full variable domain, in which reference TRBV7-9 and TRBJ1-5 provide the parts outside the CDR3, is DTGVSQNPRHKITKRGQNVTFRCDPISEHNRLYWYRQTLGQGPEFLTYFQNEAQLEKSRLLSDRFSAERPKGSFSTLEIQRTEQGDSAMYLCASSLASQGANQPQHFGDGTRLSIL.

The chain links TRBV7-3 to TRBJ2-1; D not certain. Germline values: CDR1 SGHTA, CDR2 FQGTGA. V was clipped by 4 bases and J by 0 bases, with 4 bases between them. The CDR3 extends over 13 amino acids. CDR3 amino acids: CASSSDSYNEQFF. CDR3 nucleotides: TGTGCCAGCAGCTCGGACTCCTACAATGAGCAGTTCTTC.

The rearrangement uses TRBV11-2 and TRBJ2-1, with 7 positions matching TRBD2. Looked up from germline, CDR1 is SGHAT and CDR2 is FQNNGV. The CDR3 contains 16 residues. With 2 bases clipped from V and 8 bases from J, the junction kept 12 bases outside the gene matches. CDR3 loop: CASSLNRGLVDHEQFF. Written as DNA, the CDR3 is TGTGCCAGCAGCTTAAATCGAGGACTAGTGGATCATGAGCAGTTCTTC.

This chain uses TRBV7-2 with TRBJ1-2; D is unresolved. Trimming cost V 0 bases and J 2 bases, with 7 bases left between them. The CDR3 covers 14 residues. Germline loops: CDR1 SGHTA, CDR2 FQGNSA. The CDR3 sequence: CASSLARGNYGYTF. The CDR3 DNA is TGTGCCAGCAGCTTAGCCCGGGGAAACTATGGCTACACCTTC.

V and J are TRBV5-8 and TRBJ1-5, with 7 bases lining up with TRBD1. CDR1 and CDR2 (germline): SGHTS, YDEGEE. V lost 2 bases, J lost 3 bases, and 5 bases stayed unmatched. CDR3 size: 15 residues. The CDR3 DNA sequence: TGTGCCAGCAGCTTATGGGACAGATTCAATCAGCCCCAGCATTTT. Translation gives CASSLWDRFNQPQHF. The full variable domain, with the rest looked up from reference TRBV5-8 and TRBJ1-5, is EAGVTQSPTHLIKTRGQQATLRCSPISGHTSVYWYQQALGLGLQFLLWYDEGEERNRGNFPPRFSGRQFPNYSSELNVNALELEDSALYLCASSLWDRFNQPQHFGDGTRLSIL.

This clone appeared once. This chain links TRBV30 with TRBJ2-1; no reliable D call. Germline lookup yields CDR1 GTSNPN and CDR2 SVGIG (reference sequence). CDR3 length: 12 residues. V lost 0 bases, J lost 8 bases, and 8 bases lay in between. This CDR3 is CAWSVTGYEQFF. The DNA for the CDR3 is TGTGCCTGGAGTGTAACCGGGTATGAGCAGTTCTTC.

As for this clone: The final CDR3 position lacks the conserved phenylalanine or tryptophan, pointing to a likely read error. No DNA is shown, since the ends of the CDR3 on it are uncertain; the CDR3 is the one TCRdb lists. The rearrangement joins TRBV11-2 to TRBJ2-6; the table assigns TRBD1, which was not confirmed against the DNA. The germline V gene encodes CDR1 SGHAT and CDR2 FQNNGV. The CDR3 region is 8 residues in length, termini included. CDR3 residues: CASSSFRQ.

The chain employs TRBV4-2 and TRBJ2-7; D possibly corresponds to TRBD1 (6 bases). The CDR3 runs to 16 residues. The V end was cut by 0 bases, the J end by 0 bases, with 12 bases between. In germline, CDR1 is LGHNA, CDR2 YNFKEQ. CDR3 residues: CASSQDGGGSSYEQYF. The CDR3 nucleotides read TGTGCCAGCAGCCAAGATGGGGGCGGCAGCTCCTACGAGCAGTACTTC.

The genes are TRBV5-5 and TRBJ2-7, with 7 bases matching TRBD1. CDR3 length: 15 residues. Unmatched junction bases numbered 8, after V lost 3 bases and J lost 2 bases. Germline-derived CDR1 and CDR2 are SGHKS and YYEKEE (reference sequence). The CDR3 DNA sequence: TGTGCCAGCAGCTGGACGAGACAGGGACCCTACGAGCAGTACTTC. Its translation: CASSWTRQGPYEQYF.

This sequence joins TRBV27 and TRBJ2-7, with D tentatively TRBD1 (5 bases). Per germline, CDR1 MNHEY and CDR2 SMNVEV (reference sequence). CDR3 length: 15 amino acids. Trimming took 3 bases from V and 0 from J, leaving 12 bases between them. The DNA for the CDR3 is TGTGCCAGCAGTTTCGGGCAGGGTCACTCCTACGAGCAGTACTTC. Residues: CASSFGQGHSYEQYF.

This clone came up once. The chain couples TRBV14 to TRBJ2-2, with a possible D match to TRBD2 (6 bases). CDR1 and CDR2 (germline): SGHDN, FVKESK. CDR3 length: 18 amino acids. Between the trimmed V and J ends, which lost 0 bases and 4 bases, there was a span of 18 bases. DNA for the CDR3: TGTGCCAGCAGCCAAGACCAGGGACTCGGTAGGGGCACCGGGGAGCTGTTTTTT. As protein: CASSQDQGLGRGTGELFF.

The V call is TRBV4-3, the J call TRBJ2-1; D ambiguous. CDR3 length equals 15 residues. Germline-derived CDR1 and CDR2 are LGHNA and YSLEER. The V end was cut by 0 bases, the J end by 8 bases, with 14 bases between. CDR3 DNA: TGCGCCAGCAGCCAAGAAGGAGCCCCCCTGGATGAGCAGTTCTTC. This sequence encodes CASSQEGAPLDEQFF.

This chain uses TRBV19 with TRBJ1-2; D is uncertain. Germline CDR1 LNHDA, CDR2 SQIVND (reference sequence). The CDR3 length is 9 residues. V was cut by 10 bases and J by 5 bases, with 5 bases left in between. As DNA, the CDR3 is TGTGCCACCCTATATGGCTACACCTTC. Its protein is CATLYGYTF.

The chain has TRBV11-2 and TRBJ2-1; tentative D call: TRBD1 (6 bases). Trimming took 2 bases from V and 0 from J, leaving 11 bases between them. The germline gives CDR1 SGHAT, CDR2 FQNNGV. This CDR3 has 16 residues. This CDR3 is CASSLLDRYSYNEQFF. CDR3 nucleotide sequence: TGTGCCAGCAGCTTACTCGACAGGTACTCCTACAATGAGCAGTTCTTC.

The chain links TRBV6-6 to TRBJ2-7; 9 positions match TRBD2. Trimming cost V 5 bases and J 6 bases; bases outside gene matches: 8. This CDR3 is built from 14 residues. The germline V gene encodes CDR1 MNHNY and CDR2 SVGAGI (reference sequence). As DNA, the CDR3 is TGTGCCAGCAGTCCTCTAGCGGGACTCGGCGAGCAGTACTTC. This encodes CASSPLAGLGEQYF.

The genes are TRBV28 and TRBJ2-7, with 7 bases fitting TRBD2. The CDR3 totals 14 residues. Germline values: CDR1 MDHEN, CDR2 SYDVKM. The junction had 9 bases not matched to a gene; V was cut back by 10 bases and J by 0 bases. CDR3 DNA: TGTGCCATCCGTGGGGAGGGGAGCTCCTACGAGCAGTACTTC. This codes for CAIRGEGSSYEQYF.

This chain joins TRBV4-1 and TRBJ2-7; a possible D gene is TRBD1 (6 bases). V gave up 1 base and J gave up 2 bases, with 12 bases separating them. Germline V lookup: CDR1 MGHRA, CDR2 YSYEKL. CDR3 size: 15 residues. CDR3 DNA: TGCGCCAGCAGCCAAGGGGGGCAGTTAGCCTACGAGCAGTACTTC. Its translation is CASSQGGQLAYEQYF.

This sequence joins TRBV6-1 and TRBJ2-5, with D possibly TRBD1 on 5 matching bases. Trimming stripped 2 bases from V and 3 bases from J, with 19 bases between. The CDR3 runs 17 residues. Germline-derived CDR1 and CDR2 are MNHNS and SASEGT. The CDR3 protein is CASSEYPGQWGKETQYF. CDR3 DNA: TGTGCCAGCAGTGAATATCCAGGGCAGTGGGGCAAAGAGACCCAGTACTTC.

This rearrangement joins TRBV7-8 to TRBJ2-2; the D gene is possibly TRBD2 (5 bases). Trimming removed 5 bases from V and 9 bases from J, with 13 bases in between. Looked up from germline, CDR1 is SGHVS and CDR2 is FQNEAQ. This CDR3 region has 13 residues. This CDR3 is CASSREGPRELFF. In DNA form, the CDR3 reads TGTGCCAGCAGCCGGGAAGGGCCCCGGGAGCTGTTTTTT.

This chain connects TRBV30 to TRBJ1-1; tentatively, D is TRBD1 (6 bases). Trimming removed 4 bases at V and 6 bases at J, with 12 bases between. CDR1 GTSNPN and CDR2 SVGIG come from the germline V gene (reference sequence). This CDR3 has 12 residues. CDR3 region: CAWTPGAAEAFF. Here the CDR3 DNA reads TGTGCCTGGACCCCGGGGGCCGCTGAAGCTTTCTTT.

CDR3 region: CASMRTADGTEAFF. Written as DNA, the CDR3 is TGTGCCAGCATGCGAACCGCCGACGGAACTGAAGCTTTCTTT. The V gene is TRBV6-4, the J gene TRBJ1-1; D is uncertain. The length of the CDR3 is 14 residues. Germline CDR1 reads MRHNA; CDR2 reads SNTAGT. V was pared by 7 bases and J by 5 bases, with 17 bases between.

The chain recombines TRBV9 with TRBJ2-1; 9 bases line up with TRBD2. V shed 2 bases and J 5 bases; nucleotides not matched to a gene: 14. Germline V gives CDR1 SGDLS, CDR2 YYNGEE. The CDR3 totals 18 residues. The CDR3, as DNA: TGTGCCAGCAGCGTTTCCCTCCTGAGCGGGAGGTCCCACAATGAGCAGTTCTTC. Residues: CASSVSLLSGRSHNEQFF.

Details on this clone: This sample includes further DNA sequences coding for the same CDR3. V usage is TRBV30 and J usage is TRBJ1-2; D unclear. This CDR3 is 10 amino acids long. V lost 3 bases to trimming and J lost 6 bases, with 5 bases between them. Germline assignment: CDR1 GTSNPN and CDR2 SVGIG (reference sequence). CDR3 in amino acids: CAWRGDGYTF. CDR3 bases: TGTGCCTGGAGGGGAGATGGCTACACCTTC.

This clone appeared a single time. The chain couples TRBV9 to TRBJ2-2; a possible D gene is TRBD2 (5 bases). CDR1 is SGDLS, CDR2 YYNGEE, per germline. The ends were cut back, 0 bases at V and 4 bases at J, with 10 bases in the middle. The CDR3 spans 15 residues. This CDR3 reads CASSVGSGTTGELFF. In DNA form, the CDR3 reads TGTGCCAGCAGCGTAGGGAGCGGTACCACCGGGGAGCTGTTTTTT. Complete variable domain (other parts from reference TRBV9 and TRBJ2-2): DSGVTQTPKHLITATGQRVTLRCSPRSGDLSVYWYQQSLDQGLQFLIQYYNGEERAKGNILERFSAQQFPDLHSELNLSSLELGDSALYFCASSVGSGTTGELFFGEGSRLTVL.

The CDR3 is CASSSAKADYGYTF. The CDR3 DNA sequence: TGTGCCAGCAGCTCTGCCAAGGCGGACTATGGCTACACCTTC. The V and J genes are TRBV7-9 and TRBJ1-2; D uncertain. V was shortened by 4 bases and J by 3 bases, with 12 bases between the two germline ends. The CDR3 sequence is 14 residues long. Per germline, CDR1 SEHNR and CDR2 FQNEAQ (reference sequence).